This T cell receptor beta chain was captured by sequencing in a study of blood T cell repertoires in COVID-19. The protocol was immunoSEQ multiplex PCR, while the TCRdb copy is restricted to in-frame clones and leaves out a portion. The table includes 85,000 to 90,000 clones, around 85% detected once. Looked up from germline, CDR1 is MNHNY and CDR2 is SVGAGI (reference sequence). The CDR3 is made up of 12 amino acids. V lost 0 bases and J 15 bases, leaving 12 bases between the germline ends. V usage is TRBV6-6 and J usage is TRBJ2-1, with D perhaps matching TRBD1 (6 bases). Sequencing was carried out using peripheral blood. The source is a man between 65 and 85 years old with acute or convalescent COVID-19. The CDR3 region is CASSYSEGVRFF. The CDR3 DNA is TGTGCCAGCAGTTACTCAGAGGGGGTGCGGTTCTTC.